Below, one T cell receptor (beta chain) is given with its context. No antigen is known for it. Primers for the PCR totalled 60 Vbeta and 13 Jbeta. Measured with immunoSEQ multiplex PCR; TCRdb has only the in-frame clones, and not every one. The sample gives some 200,000 clones, roughly 80% of which show up once; roughly 6.3% is in the top ten. This sample is part of a study of cytomegalovirus exposure and HLA in healthy donors. Study-level results: Both high specificity and high sensitivity reportedly marked the classifier's diagnosis of cytomegalovirus status. Most sequenced TCRs were rare (though some public TCRs occurred in many donors). A link between a missense DCLRE1C variant and TCR beta V- and J-gene trimming emerged from a later analysis.

The sequence derives from a man between 35 and 55 years old in good health and CMV-seropositive. Material for sequencing was PBMCs.

Written as DNA, the CDR3 is TGTGCCAGTAGTATAGGGCAGGGGAACACCGGGGAGCTGTTTTTT. Protein: CASSIGQGNTGELFF. V is TRBV19 and J is TRBJ2-2, with TRBD1 as a possible D gene (5 bases). V shed 1 base and J shed 1 base, with 7 bases lying between them. This CDR3 comprises 15 residues. Germline CDR1 reads LNHDA; CDR2 reads SQIVND (reference sequence).